The sequence of this T cell receptor beta chain was determined in a study of cytomegalovirus exposure and HLA in healthy donors. Study details: When fewer than 400 donors were genotyped, approximately 81% of them were found to fall in the Caucasian-associated ancestry cluster. Study findings and constraints: Accurate prediction of HLA-A and HLA-B alleles (for most subjects) was reportedly achieved from TCR beta sequences. Presence/absence analyses took donor sequencing depth as roughly uniform.

This CDR3 has 13 residues. The V gene lost 7 bases and the J gene lost 5 bases, with 15 bases spanning the gap. Per germline, CDR1 SNHLY and CDR2 FYNNEI. As for this clone: Its antigen remains unidentified.

With 60 Vbeta and 13 Jbeta primers, the PCR was carried out. Assay: immunoSEQ multiplex PCR; the TCRdb copy retains only in-frame clones and omits some. The sample contains approximately 210,000 clones, 87% of which appear only once. Sequenced material: PBMCs. The TCR sequence derives from a man aged 30 to 45 in good health and CMV-seronegative. The chain uses TRBV2 and TRBJ2-7; weak D call: TRBD1 (5 bases). The CDR3: CASTPRQPNEQYF. CDR3 in DNA: TGTGCCAGCACCCCGAGACAGCCTAACGAGCAGTACTTC.